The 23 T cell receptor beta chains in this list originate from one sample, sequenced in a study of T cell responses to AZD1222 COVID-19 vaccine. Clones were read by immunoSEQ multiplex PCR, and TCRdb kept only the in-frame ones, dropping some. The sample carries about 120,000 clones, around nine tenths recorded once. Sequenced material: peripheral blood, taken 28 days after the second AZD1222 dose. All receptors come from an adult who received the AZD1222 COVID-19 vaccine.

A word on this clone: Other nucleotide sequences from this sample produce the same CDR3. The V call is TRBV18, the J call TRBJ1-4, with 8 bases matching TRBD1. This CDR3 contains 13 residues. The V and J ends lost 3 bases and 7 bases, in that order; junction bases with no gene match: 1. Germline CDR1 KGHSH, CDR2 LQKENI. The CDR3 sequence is CASSPGQGEKLFF. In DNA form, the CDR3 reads TGTGCCAGCTCACCCGGACAGGGTGAAAAACTGTTTTTT.

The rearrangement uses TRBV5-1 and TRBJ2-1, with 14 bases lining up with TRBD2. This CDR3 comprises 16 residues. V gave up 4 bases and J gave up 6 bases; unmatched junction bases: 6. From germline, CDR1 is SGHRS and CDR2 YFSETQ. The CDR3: CASSPAGTSGSNEQFF. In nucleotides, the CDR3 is TGCGCCAGCAGCCCGGCCGGGACTAGCGGGAGCAATGAGCAGTTCTTC.

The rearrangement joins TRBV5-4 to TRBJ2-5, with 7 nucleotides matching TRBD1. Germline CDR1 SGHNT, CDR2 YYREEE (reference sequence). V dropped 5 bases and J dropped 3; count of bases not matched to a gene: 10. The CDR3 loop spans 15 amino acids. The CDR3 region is CASSSAGTAKETQYF. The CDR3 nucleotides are TGTGCCAGCAGTTCCGCCGGGACAGCGAAAGAGACCCAGTACTTC.

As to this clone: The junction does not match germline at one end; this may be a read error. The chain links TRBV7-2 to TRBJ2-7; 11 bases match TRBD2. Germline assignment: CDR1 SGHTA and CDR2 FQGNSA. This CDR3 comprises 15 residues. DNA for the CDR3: TGTGCCAGCAGCACGGGACTAGCGGTCTCCCACGAGCAGTACTTC. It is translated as CASSTGLAVSHEQYF. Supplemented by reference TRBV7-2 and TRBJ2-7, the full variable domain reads GAGVSQSPSNKVTEKGKDVELRCDPISGHTALYWYRQSLGQGLEFLIYFQGNSAPDKSGLPSDRFSAERTGGSVSTLTIQRTQQEDSAVYLCASSTGLAVSHEQYFGPGTRLTVT.

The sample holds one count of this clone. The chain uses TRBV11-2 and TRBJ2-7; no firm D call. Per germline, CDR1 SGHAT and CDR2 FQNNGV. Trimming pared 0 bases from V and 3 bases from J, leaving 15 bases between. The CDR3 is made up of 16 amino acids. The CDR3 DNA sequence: TGTGCCAGCAGCTTAGATTTGACCGTAGACGACTACGAGCAGTACTTC. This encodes CASSLDLTVDDYEQYF.

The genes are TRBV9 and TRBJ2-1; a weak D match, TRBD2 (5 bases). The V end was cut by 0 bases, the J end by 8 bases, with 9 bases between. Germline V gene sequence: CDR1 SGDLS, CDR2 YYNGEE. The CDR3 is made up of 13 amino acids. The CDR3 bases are TGTGCCAGCAGCGTAGTCTCGGACTATGAGCAGTTCTTC. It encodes CASSVVSDYEQFF.

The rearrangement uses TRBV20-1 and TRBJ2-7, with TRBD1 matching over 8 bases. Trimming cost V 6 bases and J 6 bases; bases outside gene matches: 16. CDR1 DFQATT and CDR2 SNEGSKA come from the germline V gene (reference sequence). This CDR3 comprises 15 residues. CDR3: CSASRPPLTGAEQYF. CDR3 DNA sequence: TGCAGTGCCAGTAGACCGCCCTTGACAGGGGCCGAGCAGTACTTC.

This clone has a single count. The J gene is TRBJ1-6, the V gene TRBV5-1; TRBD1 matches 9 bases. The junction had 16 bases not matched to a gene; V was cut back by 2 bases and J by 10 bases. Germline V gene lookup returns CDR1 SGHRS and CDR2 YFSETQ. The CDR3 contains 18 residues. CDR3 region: CASSLSFTGGENGSPLHF. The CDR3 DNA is TGCGCCAGCAGCTTAAGTTTTACAGGGGGCGAGAACGGCTCACCCCTCCACTTT.

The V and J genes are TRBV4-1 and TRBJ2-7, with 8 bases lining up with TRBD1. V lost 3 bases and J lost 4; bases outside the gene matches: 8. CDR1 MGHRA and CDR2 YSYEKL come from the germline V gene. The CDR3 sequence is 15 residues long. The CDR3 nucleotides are TGCGCCAGCAGCCATCCTACAGGGGGTGGTTACGAGCAGTACTTC. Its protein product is CASSHPTGGGYEQYF.

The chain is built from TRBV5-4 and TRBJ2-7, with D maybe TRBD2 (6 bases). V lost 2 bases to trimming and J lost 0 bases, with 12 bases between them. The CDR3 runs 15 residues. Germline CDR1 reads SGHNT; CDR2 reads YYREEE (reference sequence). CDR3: CASSFPETSSYEQYF. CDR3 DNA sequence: TGTGCCAGCAGCTTCCCCGAGACTAGCTCCTACGAGCAGTACTTC.

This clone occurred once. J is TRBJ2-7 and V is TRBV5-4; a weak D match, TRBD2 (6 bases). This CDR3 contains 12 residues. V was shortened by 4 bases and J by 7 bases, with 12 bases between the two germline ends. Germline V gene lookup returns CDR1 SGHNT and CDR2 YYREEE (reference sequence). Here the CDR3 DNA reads TGTGCCAGCAGCCGGACGGGAGAAGAGCAGTACTTC. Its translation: CASSRTGEEQYF.

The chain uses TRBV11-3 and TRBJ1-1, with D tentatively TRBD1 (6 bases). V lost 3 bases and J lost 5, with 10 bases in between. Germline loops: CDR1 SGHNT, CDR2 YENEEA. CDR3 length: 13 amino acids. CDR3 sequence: CASSFRGATEAFF. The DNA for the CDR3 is TGTGCCAGCAGCTTTCGGGGGGCGACTGAAGCTTTCTTT.

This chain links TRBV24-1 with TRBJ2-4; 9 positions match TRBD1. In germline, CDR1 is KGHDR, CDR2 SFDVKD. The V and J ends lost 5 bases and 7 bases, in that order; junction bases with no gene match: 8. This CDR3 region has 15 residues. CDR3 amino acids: CATSGQGGGKNIQYF. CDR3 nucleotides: TGTGCCACCAGTGGACAGGGGGGAGGGAAGAACATTCAGTACTTC.

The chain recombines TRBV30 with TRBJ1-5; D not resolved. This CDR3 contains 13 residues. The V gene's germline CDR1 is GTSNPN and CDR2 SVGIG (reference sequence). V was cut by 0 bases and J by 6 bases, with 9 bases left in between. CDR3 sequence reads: CAWSVGDSQPQHF. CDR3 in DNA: TGTGCCTGGAGTGTAGGAGATAGTCAGCCCCAGCATTTT.

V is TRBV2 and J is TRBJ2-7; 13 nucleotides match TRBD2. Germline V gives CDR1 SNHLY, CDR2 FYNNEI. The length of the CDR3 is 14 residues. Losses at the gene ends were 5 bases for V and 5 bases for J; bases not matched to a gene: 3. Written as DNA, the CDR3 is TGTGCCAGCAGTCCGACTAGCGGGGGGAACGAGCAGTACTTC. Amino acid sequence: CASSPTSGGNEQYF.

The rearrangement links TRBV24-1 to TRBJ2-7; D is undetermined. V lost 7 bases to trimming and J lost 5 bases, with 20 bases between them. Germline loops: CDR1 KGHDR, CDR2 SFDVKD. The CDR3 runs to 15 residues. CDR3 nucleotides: TGTGCCACCAGGCCCGGCGTGGACCCTTACGACGAGCAGTACTTC. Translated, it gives CATRPGVDPYDEQYF.

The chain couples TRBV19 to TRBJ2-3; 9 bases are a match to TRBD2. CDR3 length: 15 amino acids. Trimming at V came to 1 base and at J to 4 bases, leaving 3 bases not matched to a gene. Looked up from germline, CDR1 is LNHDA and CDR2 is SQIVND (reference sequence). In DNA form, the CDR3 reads TGTGCCAGTAGTATAGTAGCGGGAGCTCCAGATACGCAGTATTTT. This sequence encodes CASSIVAGAPDTQYF.

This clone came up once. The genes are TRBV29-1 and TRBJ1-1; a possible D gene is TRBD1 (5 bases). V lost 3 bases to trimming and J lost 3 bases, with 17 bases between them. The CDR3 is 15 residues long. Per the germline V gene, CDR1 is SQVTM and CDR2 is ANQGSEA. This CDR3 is CSVESPGAGYTEAFF. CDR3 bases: TGCAGCGTTGAGTCTCCCGGGGCGGGATACACTGAAGCTTTCTTT.

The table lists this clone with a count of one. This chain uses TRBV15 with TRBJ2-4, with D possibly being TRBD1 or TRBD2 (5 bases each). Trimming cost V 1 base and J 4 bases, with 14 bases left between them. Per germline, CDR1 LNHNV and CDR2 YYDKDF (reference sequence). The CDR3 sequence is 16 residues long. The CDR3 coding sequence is TGTGCCACCAGCAGAGGGCTGGGGAGACAGAAAAACATTCAGTACTTC. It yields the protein CATSRGLGRQKNIQYF.

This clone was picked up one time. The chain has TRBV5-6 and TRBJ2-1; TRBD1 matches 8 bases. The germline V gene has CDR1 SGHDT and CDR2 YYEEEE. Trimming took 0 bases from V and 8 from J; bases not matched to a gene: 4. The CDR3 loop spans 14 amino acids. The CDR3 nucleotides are TGTGCCAGCAGCTTGGGACAGGGGTTCGATGAGCAGTTCTTC. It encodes CASSLGQGFDEQFF.

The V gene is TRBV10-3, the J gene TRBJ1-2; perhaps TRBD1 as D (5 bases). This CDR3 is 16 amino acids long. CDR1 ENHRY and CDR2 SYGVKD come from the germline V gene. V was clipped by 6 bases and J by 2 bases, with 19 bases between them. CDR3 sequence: CAIRQFARDRNYGYTF. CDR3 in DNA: TGTGCCATCAGGCAGTTTGCTAGGGACCGCAACTATGGCTACACCTTC.

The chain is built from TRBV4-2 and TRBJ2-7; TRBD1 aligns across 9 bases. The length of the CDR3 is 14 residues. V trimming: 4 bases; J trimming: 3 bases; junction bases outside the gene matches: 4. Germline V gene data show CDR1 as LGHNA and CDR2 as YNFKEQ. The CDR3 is CASSRDREIYEQYF. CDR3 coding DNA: TGTGCCAGCAGCCGGGACAGGGAAATCTACGAGCAGTACTTC.

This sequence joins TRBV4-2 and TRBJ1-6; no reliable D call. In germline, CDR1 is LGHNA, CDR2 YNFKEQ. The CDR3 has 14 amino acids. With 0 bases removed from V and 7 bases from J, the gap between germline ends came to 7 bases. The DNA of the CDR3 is TGTGCCAGCAGCCAAGATAGGCTGAATTCACCCCTCCACTTT. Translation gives CASSQDRLNSPLHF.